These 26 T cell receptor beta chains share one sample of origin, sequenced in a study of cytomegalovirus exposure and HLA in healthy donors. Vbeta (60) and Jbeta (13) primers were used in the PCR. Profiled with immunoSEQ multiplex PCR; TCRdb holds only in-frame clones, not every one. The table records 110,000 to 150,000 clones, about three quarters of them present only once. The source material was PBMCs. The source is a man younger than 35 in good health and CMV-seronegative.

This chain uses TRBV27 with TRBJ2-5, with TRBD2 matching over 8 bases. CDR1 is MNHEY and CDR2 is SMNVEV in the germline V gene (reference sequence). V trimming: 3 bases; J trimming: 0 bases; junction bases outside the gene matches: 0. This CDR3 comprises 14 residues. The CDR3 here is CASSFSGNQETQYF. In DNA form, the CDR3 reads TGTGCCAGCAGTTTTAGCGGGAACCAAGAGACCCAGTACTTC.

CDR3 sequence reads: CSVGDRSSFEKLFF. The CDR3 DNA reads as TGCAGCGTTGGAGACAGGTCCTCTTTCGAAAAACTGTTTTTT. The chain is built from TRBV29-1 and TRBJ1-4, with TRBD1 as a possible D gene (6 bases). Germline assignment: CDR1 SQVTM and CDR2 ANQGSEA. This CDR3 spans 14 amino acids. V gave up 4 bases and J gave up 8 bases, with 17 bases separating them.

This rearrangement joins TRBV9 to TRBJ2-3, with D possibly being TRBD2 (5 bases). Germline-derived CDR1 and CDR2 are SGDLS and YYNGEE. The CDR3 is 13 residues long. Trimming left V 3 bases short and J 5 bases short, with 10 bases between. For the CDR3, the DNA is TGTGCCAGCAGCGGCCGGGGTGGAGATACGCAGTATTTT. It encodes CASSGRGGDTQYF. The full variable domain, with the rest looked up from reference TRBV9 and TRBJ2-3, is DSGVTQTPKHLITATGQRVTLRCSPRSGDLSVYWYQQSLDQGLQFLIQYYNGEERAKGNILERFSAQQFPDLHSELNLSSLELGDSALYFCASSGRGGDTQYFGPGTRLTVL.

This clone was seen more than once but under ten times. The chain joins TRBV11-2 to TRBJ2-1; tentative D call: TRBD2 (6 bases). From germline, CDR1 is SGHAT and CDR2 FQNNGV. The V gene lost 1 base and the J gene lost 2 bases, with 9 bases spanning the gap. CDR3 size: 15 residues. The CDR3 loop is CASSLGSGAYNEQFF. DNA of the CDR3: TGTGCCAGCAGCTTAGGTTCGGGAGCCTACAATGAGCAGTTCTTC. The complete variable domain, with remaining parts taken from reference TRBV11-2 and TRBJ2-1, reads EAGVAQSPRYKIIEKRQSVAFWCNPISGHATLYWYQQILGQGPKLLIQFQNNGVVDDSQLPKDRFSAERLKGVDSTLKIQPAKLEDSAVYLCASSLGSGAYNEQFFGPGTRLTVL.

V and J are TRBV7-9 and TRBJ1-1; a possible D gene is TRBD1 (5 bases). The CDR3 runs 14 residues. V was clipped by 3 bases and J by 7 bases, with 15 bases between them. Germline CDR1 SEHNR, CDR2 FQNEAQ (reference sequence). The CDR3 reads CASSLIGAQGEAFF. CDR3 bases: TGTGCCAGCAGCTTGATAGGGGCGCAGGGTGAAGCTTTCTTT.

Remarks on this clone: Other DNA variants within this sample encode the same CDR3. The J gene is TRBJ1-1, the V gene TRBV5-1; 12 nucleotides align to TRBD1. V was pared by 3 bases and J by 4 bases, with 10 bases of the junction left unmatched. The CDR3 length is 17 residues. Germline values: CDR1 SGHRS, CDR2 YFSETQ. In DNA, the CDR3 is TGCGCCAGCAGCTGGGGACAGGGGGCGCTTATGGGCACTGAAGCTTTCTTT. Translation gives CASSWGQGALMGTEAFF.

The chain joins TRBV7-9 to TRBJ1-4, with 8 bases matching TRBD1. Germline CDR1 reads SEHNR; CDR2 reads FQNEAQ (reference sequence). This CDR3 has 13 amino acids. V shed 6 bases and J 12 bases; nucleotides not matched to a gene: 9. For the CDR3, the DNA is TGTGCCAGCAGTCTCATACAGGGGGAAGAACTGTTTTTT. Amino acids: CASSLIQGEELFF.

This sequence joins TRBV7-6 and TRBJ1-1; 8 bases are shared with TRBD1. With 1 base clipped from V and 7 bases from J, the junction kept 2 bases outside the gene matches. The germline gives CDR1 SGHVS, CDR2 FNYEAQ. The CDR3 runs to 13 residues. CDR3 nucleotide sequence: TGTGCCAGCAGCTTAGAACAGGGGGTTGAAGCTTTCTTT. Amino acid sequence: CASSLEQGVEAFF.

This sequence joins TRBV6-5 and TRBJ1-5; 10 nucleotides match TRBD1. Trimming cost V 2 bases and J 2 bases; bases outside gene matches: 0. Germline CDR1 and CDR2: MNHEY and SVGAGI. The CDR3 sequence is 15 residues long. The CDR3 sequence: CASSYGTGGNQPQHF. CDR3 DNA: TGTGCCAGCAGTTACGGGACAGGGGGCAATCAGCCCCAGCATTTT.

The chain carries TRBV5-1 and TRBJ2-5, with a possible D match to TRBD2 (5 bases). V lost 4 bases, J lost 5 bases, and 9 bases lay in between. Germline V CDR1 and CDR2: SGHRS, YFSETQ. The CDR3 consists of 12 residues. This CDR3 is CASSEPGETQYF. Written as DNA, the CDR3 is TGCGCCAGCAGCGAGCCGGGGGAGACCCAGTACTTC.

The chain employs TRBV5-4 and TRBJ1-2; D is possibly TRBD1 (6 bases). The CDR3 loop spans 14 amino acids. V lost 2 bases and J lost 5, with 13 bases in between. CDR1 SGHNT and CDR2 YYREEE come from the germline V gene (reference sequence). The CDR3 sequence: CASSFPGGQYGYTF. CDR3 nucleotides: TGTGCCAGCAGCTTCCCCGGGGGGCAGTATGGCTACACCTTC.

The V call is TRBV28, the J call TRBJ1-3, with no clear D. The CDR3 sequence is 14 residues long. Germline lookup yields CDR1 MDHEN and CDR2 SYDVKM. Deletions cut 1 base from V and 0 bases from J, with 4 bases between. CDR3 bases: TGTGCCAGCAGTTTATTCGGCTCTGGAAACACCATATATTTT. It encodes CASSLFGSGNTIYF. Full variable domain (rest looked up from reference TRBV28 and TRBJ1-3): DVKVTQSSRYLVKRTGEKVFLECVQDMDHENMFWYRQDPGLGLRLIYFSYDVKMKEKGDIPEGYSVSREKKERFSLILESASTNQTSMYLCASSLFGSGNTIYFGEGSWLTVV.

Only a few counts were recorded for this clone. The chain recombines TRBV5-1 with TRBJ1-1; 9 bases fit TRBD1. Germline V lookup: CDR1 SGHRS, CDR2 YFSETQ. The J segment lost 6 bases and the V segment lost 2 bases, leaving 8 bases of the junction unmatched. The CDR3 loop spans 15 amino acids. CDR3 amino acids: CASSFAGTGMSEAFF. CDR3 sequence (DNA): TGCGCCAGCAGCTTTGCCGGGACAGGGATGTCTGAAGCTTTCTTT.

The chain carries TRBV18 and TRBJ1-5, with a tentative D call TRBD1 (6 bases). Germline V gives CDR1 KGHSH, CDR2 LQKENI. This CDR3 has 15 residues. V lost 2 bases, J lost 2 bases, and 10 bases lay in between. The CDR3 region has the DNA TGTGCCAGCTCACCATGGGGGGGCCGCAATCAGCCCCAGCATTTT. It translates to CASSPWGGRNQPQHF.

This sequence joins TRBV5-4 and TRBJ2-1; 7 nucleotides line up with TRBD2. The CDR3 is 15 residues long. Germline-derived CDR1 and CDR2 are SGHNT and YYREEE (reference sequence). Germline trimming cut 0 bases from V and 6 bases from J; bases unmatched to any gene: 6. CDR3 nucleotide sequence: TGTGCCAGCAGCTTGGTAGGACTAGGGGTCAATGAGCAGTTCTTC. This translates into CASSLVGLGVNEQFF.

The chain carries TRBV7-8 and TRBJ1-1; a possible D gene is TRBD1 (5 bases). V was clipped by 4 bases and J by 4 bases, with 13 bases between them. The germline V gene encodes CDR1 SGHVS and CDR2 FQNEAQ. The CDR3 runs 14 residues. The CDR3 region is CASSSRQSATEAFF. CDR3 DNA sequence: TGTGCCAGCAGCTCGCGACAGAGTGCCACTGAAGCTTTCTTT.

CDR3 DNA sequence: TGTGCCAGTAGTATAGGTGGAGCCGACAGGGGTCAGCCCCAGCATTTT. Translating it yields CASSIGGADRGQPQHF. V and J are TRBV19 and TRBJ1-5, with 8 bases matching TRBD1. The CDR3 runs 16 residues. The germline CDR1 and CDR2 sequences are LNHDA and SQIVND (reference sequence). J was trimmed by 6 bases and V by 1 base; bases with no gene match: 8.

The V and J genes are TRBV6-5 and TRBJ1-1; weak D call: TRBD1 (6 bases). Germline V gene data show CDR1 as MNHEY and CDR2 as SVGAGI. Trimming took 6 bases from V and 1 from J, leaving 12 bases between them. The length of the CDR3 is 14 residues. This CDR3 reads CASRRDTSNTEAFF. In nucleotides, the CDR3 is TGTGCCAGCAGAAGGGACACGTCGAACACTGAAGCTTTCTTT.

V gene TRBV6-5 combines with J gene TRBJ1-6, with 9 positions matching TRBD1. Looked up from germline, CDR1 is MNHEY and CDR2 is SVGAGI. V lost 2 bases and J lost 10; bases outside the gene matches: 9. This CDR3 has 16 residues. CDR3 sequence (DNA): TGTGCCAGCAGTTACGGTGGCGGGACAGGGTACTCACCCCTCCACTTT. Its translation: CASSYGGGTGYSPLHF.

The chain links TRBV19 to TRBJ1-1; tentatively, D is TRBD1 (5 bases). With 6 bases removed from V and 3 bases from J, the gap between germline ends came to 8 bases. CDR1 and CDR2 from the germline V gene are LNHDA and SQIVND (reference sequence). There are 12 residues in the CDR3. CDR3 in DNA: TGTGCCAGTAGAGACAGATACACTGAAGCTTTCTTT. Its translation is CASRDRYTEAFF.

The chain's CDR3 is CASSLINFIQQDFYGYTF. CDR3 in DNA: TGCGCCAGCAGCTTAATTAACTTTATCCAACAGGATTTCTATGGCTACACCTTC. The chain has TRBV5-1 and TRBJ1-2; weak D call: TRBD1 (5 bases). V was trimmed by 2 bases and J by 4 bases, leaving 24 bases between them. The CDR3 sequence is 18 residues long. Germline-derived CDR1 and CDR2 are SGHRS and YFSETQ.

The V call is TRBV19, the J call TRBJ2-7; 9 positions agree with TRBD2. Per germline, CDR1 LNHDA and CDR2 SQIVND (reference sequence). The CDR3 is made up of 21 amino acids. V trimming: 3 bases; J trimming: 1 base; junction bases outside the gene matches: 22. Here the CDR3 reads CASSIRSRVSGSKGRSYEQYF. CDR3 nucleotides: TGTGCCAGTAGTATTAGGAGTCGGGTTAGCGGGAGTAAAGGGAGGTCCTACGAGCAGTACTTC.

The genes are TRBV7-9 and TRBJ2-7, with D possibly being TRBD2 (6 bases). Germline CDR1 is SEHNR and CDR2 is FQNEAQ (reference sequence). The CDR3 is 12 residues long. The ends were cut back, 4 bases at V and 3 bases at J, with 7 bases in the middle. CDR3 sequence reads: CASSSSDYEQYF. Written as DNA, the CDR3 is TGTGCCAGCAGCTCTAGCGACTACGAGCAGTACTTC.

The chain joins TRBV29-1 to TRBJ2-7, with a weak D call TRBD2 (6 bases). The germline CDR1 and CDR2 sequences are SQVTM and ANQGSEA. The germline V and J ends were trimmed by 4 bases and 0 bases, with 10 bases remaining between them. CDR3 length equals 13 residues. The CDR3: CSVGRGFSYEQYF. CDR3 nucleotide sequence: TGCAGCGTTGGGAGGGGCTTCTCCTACGAGCAGTACTTC.

The V call is TRBV11-1, the J call TRBJ2-3, with unresolved D. Trimming shortened V by 1 base and J by 2 bases, and 10 bases separated the two germline ends. The CDR3 has 15 residues. Germline lookup yields CDR1 SGHAT and CDR2 FQDESV (reference sequence). The CDR3 loop reads CASSLVLQYTDTQYF. CDR3 in DNA: TGTGCCAGCAGCTTAGTGCTACAGTACACAGATACGCAGTATTTT.

The genes are TRBV2 and TRBJ1-6; 7 bases are shared with TRBD1. The CDR3 contains 15 residues. The trim removed 6 bases at V and 7 bases at J, leaving 9 bases unmatched. The germline CDR1 and CDR2 sequences are SNHLY and FYNNEI. The CDR3 loop reads CASSPQGVANSPLHF. CDR3 DNA: TGTGCCAGCAGCCCCCAGGGGGTTGCCAATTCACCCCTCCACTTT.